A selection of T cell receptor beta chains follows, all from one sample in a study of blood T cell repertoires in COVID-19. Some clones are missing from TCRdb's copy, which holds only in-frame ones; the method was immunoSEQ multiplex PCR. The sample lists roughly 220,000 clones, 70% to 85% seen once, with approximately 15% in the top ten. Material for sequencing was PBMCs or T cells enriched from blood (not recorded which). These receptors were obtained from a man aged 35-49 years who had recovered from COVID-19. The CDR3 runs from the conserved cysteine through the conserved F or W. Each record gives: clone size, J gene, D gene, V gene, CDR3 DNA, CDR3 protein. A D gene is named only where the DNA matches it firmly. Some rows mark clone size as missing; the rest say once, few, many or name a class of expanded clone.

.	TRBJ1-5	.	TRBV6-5	TGTGCCAGCATAGGCGACAGAGTTCAGCCCCAGCATTTT	CASIGDRVQPQHF
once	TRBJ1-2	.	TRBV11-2	TGTGCCAGCAGCGCCTCCCCGGCGGCTAACTATGGCTACACCTTC	CASSASPAANYGYTF
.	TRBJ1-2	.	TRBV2	TGTGCCAGCAGCCACCAGACCGGAGCTAACTATGGCTACACCTTC	CASSHQTGANYGYTF
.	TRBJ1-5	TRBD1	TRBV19	TGTGCCAGTACCCGGACAGGTCAGAGCAATCAGCCCCAGCATTTT	CASTRTGQSNQPQHF
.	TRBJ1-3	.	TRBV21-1	TGTGCCAGCAGCCCGGGAGGTAGTTTCTCTGGAAACACCATATATTTT	CASSPGGSFSGNTIYF
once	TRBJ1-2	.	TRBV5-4	TGTGCCAGCAGCAAAACAGGGATGGGCTACACCTTC	CASSKTGMGYTF
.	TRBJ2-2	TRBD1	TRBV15	TGTGCCACCAGCAGAGATATCACAGGGGGCGCGGCCGGGGAGCTGTTTTTT	CATSRDITGGAAGELFF
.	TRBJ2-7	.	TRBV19	TGTGCCAGTAGTATGTCACAGTCCTACGAGCAGTACTTC	CASSMSQSYEQYF
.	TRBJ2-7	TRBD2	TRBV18	TGTGCCAGCTCACCGCGACTAGCGTCCGAGCAGTACTTC	CASSPRLASEQYF
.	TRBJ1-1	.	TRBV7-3	TGTGCCAGCAGCCGACTTAAAAACACTGAAGCTTTCTTT	CASSRLKNTEAFF
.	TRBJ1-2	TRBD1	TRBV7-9	TGTGCCAGCAGCTTAGCGGGACAGTATGGCTACACCTTC	CASSLAGQYGYTF
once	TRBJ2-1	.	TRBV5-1	TGCGCCAGGCCGAGGCCGACAGATTTAGGCAATGAGCAGTTCTTC	CARPRPTDLGNEQFF
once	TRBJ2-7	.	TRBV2	TGTGCCAGCAGTGAAGAAGTCAGCTACGAGCAGTACTTC	CASSEEVSYEQYF
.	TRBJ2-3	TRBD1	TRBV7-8	TGTGCCAGCAGTCTGACGACAGGGGGTGGAGATACGCAGTATTTT	CASSLTTGGGDTQYF
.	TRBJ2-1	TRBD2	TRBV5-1	TGCGCCAGCAGTTACGGACTAGCGGAGTACAATGAGCAGTTCTTC	CASSYGLAEYNEQFF
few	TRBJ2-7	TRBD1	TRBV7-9	TGTGCCAGCACCGGGGACAGATCCTACGAGCAGTACTTC	CASTGDRSYEQYF
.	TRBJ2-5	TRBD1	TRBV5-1	TGCGCCAGCAGCTGGGGGGACAGGGGCGTCCTGGAGACCCAGTACTTC	CASSWGDRGVLETQYF
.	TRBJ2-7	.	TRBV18	TGTGCCAGCTCACCGGCCCGAGACACCGCCTACGAGCAGTACTTC	CASSPARDTAYEQYF
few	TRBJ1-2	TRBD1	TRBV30	TGTGCCTGGAGCCGGACAGGGGGCGCTGGCTATGGCTACACCTTC	CAWSRTGGAGYGYTF
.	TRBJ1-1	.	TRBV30	TGTGCCTGGAGTTTATATACAGGGACACCCAACACTGAAGCTTTCTTT	CAWSLYTGTPNTEAFF
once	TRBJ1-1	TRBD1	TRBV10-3	TGTGCCATCAGTGGCAGGGGGCTCACGAACACTGAAGCTTTCTTT	CAISGRGLTNTEAFF
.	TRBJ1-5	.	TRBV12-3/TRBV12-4	TGTGCCAGCAGTTTATATAGCAATCAGCCCCAGCATTTT	CASSLYSNQPQHF
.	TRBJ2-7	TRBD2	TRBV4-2	TGTGCCAGCAGCCATCACTCGGACACTAGCGGGGGGGCCTACGAGCAGTACTTC	CASSHHSDTSGGAYEQYF
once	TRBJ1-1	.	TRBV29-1	TGCAGCGTGTCCCAGGGGAATAAGGCCTCTGAAGCTTTCTTT	CSVSQGNKASEAFF
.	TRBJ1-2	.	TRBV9	TGTGCCAGCACCCAAATAGAGGACTATGGCTACACCTTC	CASTQIEDYGYTF
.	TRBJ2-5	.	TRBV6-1	TGTGCCAGCAGTGAAGGGCTGCAAGAGACCCAGTACTTC	CASSEGLQETQYF
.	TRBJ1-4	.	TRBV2	TGTGCCAGCAGGTCCAGGGCAGACAAACTGTTTTTT	CASRSRADKLFF
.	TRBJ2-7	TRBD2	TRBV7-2	TGTGCCAGCAGCTCTCAGTCGGGACTAGCGAGCTCCTACGAGCAGTACTTC	CASSSQSGLASSYEQYF
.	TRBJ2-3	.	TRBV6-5	TGTGCCAGCAGTTACGCGGCAGCTAGCACAGATACGCAGTATTTT	CASSYAAASTDTQYF
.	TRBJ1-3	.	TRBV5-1	TGCGCCAGCAGCTTGGTCTTAACAGGCAATCCTGGAAACACCATATATTTT	CASSLVLTGNPGNTIYF
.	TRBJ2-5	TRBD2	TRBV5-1	TGCGCCAGCAGCCCGGGACTAGCGGGAGGGGTAGAGACCCAGTACTTC	CASSPGLAGGVETQYF
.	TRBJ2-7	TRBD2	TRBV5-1	TGCGCCAGCAGCTTTTCGGGGGGATACGAGCAGTACTTC	CASSFSGGYEQYF
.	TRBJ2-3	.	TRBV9	TGTGCCAGCACCCGGACTACAACTAGCACAGATACGCAGTATTTT	CASTRTTTSTDTQYF
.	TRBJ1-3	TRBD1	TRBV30	TGTGCCTGGAACTTCCAGGGGGCAAACACCATATATTTT	CAWNFQGANTIYF
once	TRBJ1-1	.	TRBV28	TGTGCCAGCATACGACTAGGGGCCGAAGCTTTCTTT	CASIRLGAEAFF
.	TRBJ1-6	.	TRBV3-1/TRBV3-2	TGTGCCAGTCAGGGGATGAGCTCCTATAATTCACCCCTCCACTTT	CASQGMSSYNSPLHF
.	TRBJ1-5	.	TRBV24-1	TGTGCCACCAGTGATTTCCAACAGCCCCAGCATTTT	CATSDFQQPQHF
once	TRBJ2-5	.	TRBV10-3	TGTGCCATCAGTGAGTCCCCAGCGCAAGAGACCCAGTACTTC	CAISESPAQETQYF
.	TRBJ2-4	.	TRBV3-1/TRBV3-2	TGTGCCAGCAGCCAATGGGATGGGAGAGCCAAAAACATTCAGTACTTC	CASSQWDGRAKNIQYF
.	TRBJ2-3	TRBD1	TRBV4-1	TGCGCCAGCAGCCAAGGAGTTGTTGGGACAGGGGGCACAGATACGCAGTATTTT	CASSQGVVGTGGTDTQYF
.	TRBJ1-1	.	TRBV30	TGTGCCTGGAGCACCGGACACGAAGCTTTCTTT	CAWSTGHEAFF
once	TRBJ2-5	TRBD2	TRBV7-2	TGTGCCAGCGGGGTGTGGGGGGGGCAAGAGACCCAGTACTTC	CASGVWGGQETQYF
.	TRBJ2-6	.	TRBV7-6	TGTGCCAGCAGCCCCCGAGCTTCGGGGTTTGGGGCCAACGTCCTGACTTTC	CASSPRASGFGANVLTF
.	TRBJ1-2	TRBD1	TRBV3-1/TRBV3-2	TGTGCCAGCAGCCAATCGGGACAGGGGGCCTATGGCTACACCTTC	CASSQSGQGAYGYTF
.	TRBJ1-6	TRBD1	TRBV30	TGTGCCTGGGACAGGGTTAGCTCACCCCTCCACTTT	CAWDRVSSPLHF
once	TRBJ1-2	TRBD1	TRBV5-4	TGTGCCAGCAGCTTGGATCCTCTCGACAGGGGTGGAGGCTACACCTTC	CASSLDPLDRGGGYTF
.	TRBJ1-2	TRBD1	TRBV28	TGTGCCAGCAGCACCCGGGACAGTCCTAACTATGGCTACACCTTC	CASSTRDSPNYGYTF
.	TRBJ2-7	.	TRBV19	TGTGCCAGTAGTATAGATGGAACAGTTCCTTACTACGAGCAGTACTTC	CASSIDGTVPYYEQYF
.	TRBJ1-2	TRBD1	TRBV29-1	TGCAGCGCTCGTTCGGGACAGGGAGGATCTAACTATGGCTACACCTTC	CSARSGQGGSNYGYTF
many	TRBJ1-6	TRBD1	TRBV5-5	TGTGCCAGCAGCTTGCGGACAGGGGGTTTTTCACCCCTCCACTTT	CASSLRTGGFSPLHF